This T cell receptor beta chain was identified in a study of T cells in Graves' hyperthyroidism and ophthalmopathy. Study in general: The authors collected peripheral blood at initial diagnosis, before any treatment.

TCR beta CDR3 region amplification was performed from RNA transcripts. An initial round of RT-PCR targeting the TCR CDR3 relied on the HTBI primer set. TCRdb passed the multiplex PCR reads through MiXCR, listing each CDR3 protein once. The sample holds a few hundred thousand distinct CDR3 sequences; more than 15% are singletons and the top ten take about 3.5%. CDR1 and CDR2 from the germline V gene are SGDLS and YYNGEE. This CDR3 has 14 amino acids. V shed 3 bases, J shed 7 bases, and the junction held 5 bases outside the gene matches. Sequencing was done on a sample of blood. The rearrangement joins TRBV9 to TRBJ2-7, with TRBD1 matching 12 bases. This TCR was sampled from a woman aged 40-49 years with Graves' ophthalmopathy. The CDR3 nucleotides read TGTGCCAGCAGCGCGGGACAGGGGGCGAATGAGCAGTACTTC. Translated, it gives CASSAGQGANEQYF.